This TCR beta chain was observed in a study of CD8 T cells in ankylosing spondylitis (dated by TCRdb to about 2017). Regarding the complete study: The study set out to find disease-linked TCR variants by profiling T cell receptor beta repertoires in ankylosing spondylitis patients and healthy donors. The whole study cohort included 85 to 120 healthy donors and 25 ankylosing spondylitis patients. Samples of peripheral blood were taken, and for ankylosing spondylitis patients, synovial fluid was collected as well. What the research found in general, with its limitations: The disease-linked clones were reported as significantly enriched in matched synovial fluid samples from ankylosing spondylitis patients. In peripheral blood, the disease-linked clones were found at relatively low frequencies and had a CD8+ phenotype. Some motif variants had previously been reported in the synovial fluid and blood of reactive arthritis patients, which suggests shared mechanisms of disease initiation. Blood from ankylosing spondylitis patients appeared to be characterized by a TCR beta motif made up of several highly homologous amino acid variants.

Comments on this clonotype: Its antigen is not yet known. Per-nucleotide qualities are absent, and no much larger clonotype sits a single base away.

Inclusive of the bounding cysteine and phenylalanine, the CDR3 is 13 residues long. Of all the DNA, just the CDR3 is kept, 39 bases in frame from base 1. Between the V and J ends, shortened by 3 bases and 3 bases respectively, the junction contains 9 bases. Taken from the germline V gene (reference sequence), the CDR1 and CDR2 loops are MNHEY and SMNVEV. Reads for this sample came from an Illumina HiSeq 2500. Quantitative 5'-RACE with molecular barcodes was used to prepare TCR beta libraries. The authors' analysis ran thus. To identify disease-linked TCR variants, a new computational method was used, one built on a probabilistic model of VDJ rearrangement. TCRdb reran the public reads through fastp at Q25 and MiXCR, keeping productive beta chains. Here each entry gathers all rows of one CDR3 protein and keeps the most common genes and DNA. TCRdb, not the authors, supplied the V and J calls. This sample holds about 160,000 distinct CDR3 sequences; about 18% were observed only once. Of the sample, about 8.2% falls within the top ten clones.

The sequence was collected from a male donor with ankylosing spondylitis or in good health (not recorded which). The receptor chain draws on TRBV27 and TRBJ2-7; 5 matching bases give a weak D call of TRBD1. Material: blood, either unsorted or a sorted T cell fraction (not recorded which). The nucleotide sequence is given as TGTGCCAGCAGTTTGACAGCGATCTACGAGCAGTACTTC. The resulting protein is CASSLTAIYEQYF.